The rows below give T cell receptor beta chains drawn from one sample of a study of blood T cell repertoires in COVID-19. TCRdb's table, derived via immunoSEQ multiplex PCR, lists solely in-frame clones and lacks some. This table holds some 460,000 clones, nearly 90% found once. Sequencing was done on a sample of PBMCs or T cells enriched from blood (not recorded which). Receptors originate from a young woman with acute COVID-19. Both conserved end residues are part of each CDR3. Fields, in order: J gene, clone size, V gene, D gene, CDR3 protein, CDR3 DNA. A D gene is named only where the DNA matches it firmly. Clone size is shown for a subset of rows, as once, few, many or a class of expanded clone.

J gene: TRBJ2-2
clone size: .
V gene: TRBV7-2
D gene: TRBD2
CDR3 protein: CASSSTSGSGAGELFF
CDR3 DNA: TGTGCCAGCAGCTCGACTAGCGGTAGTGGAGCGGGGGAGCTGTTTTTT

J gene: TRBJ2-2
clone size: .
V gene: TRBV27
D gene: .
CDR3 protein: CASRTLQGGELFF
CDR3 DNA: TGTGCCAGCAGGACCTTGCAGGGCGGGGAGCTGTTTTTT

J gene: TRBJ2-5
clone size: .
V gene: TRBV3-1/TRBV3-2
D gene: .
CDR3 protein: CASSRQSGAPQETQYF
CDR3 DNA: TGTGCCAGCAGCCGACAATCAGGGGCACCACAAGAGACCCAGTACTTC

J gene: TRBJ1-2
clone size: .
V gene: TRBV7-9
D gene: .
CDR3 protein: CASSPPKVGYGYTF
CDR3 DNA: TGTGCCAGCAGCCCCCCCAAAGTCGGCTATGGCTACACCTTC

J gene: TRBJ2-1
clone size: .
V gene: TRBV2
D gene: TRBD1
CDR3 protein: CASKDRGGDNEQFF
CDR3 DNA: TGTGCCAGTAAAGACAGGGGAGGTGACAATGAGCAGTTCTTC

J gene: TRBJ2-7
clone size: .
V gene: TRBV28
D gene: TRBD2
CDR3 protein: CASRLAGSYEQYF
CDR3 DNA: TGTGCCAGCAGACTAGCGGGTTCGTACGAGCAGTACTTC

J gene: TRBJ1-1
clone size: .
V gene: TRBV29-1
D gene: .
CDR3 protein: CSVGGGNTEAFF
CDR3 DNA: TGCAGCGTTGGAGGAGGGAACACTGAAGCTTTCTTT

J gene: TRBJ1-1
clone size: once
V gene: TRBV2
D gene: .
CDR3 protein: CASTGESSEAFF
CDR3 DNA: TGTGCCAGCACAGGGGAAAGTTCTGAAGCTTTCTTT

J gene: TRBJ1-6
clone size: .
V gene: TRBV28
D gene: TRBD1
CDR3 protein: CASSDQTGRSPLHF
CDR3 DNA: TGTGCCAGCAGTGACCAGACAGGGCGCTCACCCCTCCACTTT

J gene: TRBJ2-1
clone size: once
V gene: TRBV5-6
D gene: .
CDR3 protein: CASSLTTGSSYNEQFF
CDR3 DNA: TGTGCCAGCAGCCTGACCACAGGGAGCTCCTACAATGAGCAGTTCTTC

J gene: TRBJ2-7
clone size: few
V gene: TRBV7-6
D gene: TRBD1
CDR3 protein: CASSLSPGQGYEQYF
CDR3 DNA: TGTGCCAGCAGCTTAAGCCCAGGACAGGGCTACGAGCAGTACTTC

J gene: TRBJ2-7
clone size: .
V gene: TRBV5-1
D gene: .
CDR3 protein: CASSLGASRANYEQYF
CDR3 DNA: TGCGCCAGCAGCTTGGGGGCATCGCGGGCCAACTACGAGCAGTACTTC

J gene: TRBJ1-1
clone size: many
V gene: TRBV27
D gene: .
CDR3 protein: CASSFSPEGTEAFF
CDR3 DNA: TGTGCCAGCAGTTTTAGCCCCGAGGGCACTGAAGCTTTCTTT

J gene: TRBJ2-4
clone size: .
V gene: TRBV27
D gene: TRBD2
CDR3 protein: CASSLSGEGAGKNIQYF
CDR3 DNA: TGTGCCAGCAGTTTATCGGGGGAGGGAGCGGGCAAAAACATTCAGTACTTC

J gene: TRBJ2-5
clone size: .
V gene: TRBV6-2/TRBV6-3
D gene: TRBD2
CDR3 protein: CASSYSRAGAKETQYF
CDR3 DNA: TGTGCCAGCAGTTACTCGAGAGCGGGAGCTAAAGAGACCCAGTACTTC

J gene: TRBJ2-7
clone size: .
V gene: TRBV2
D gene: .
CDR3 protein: CASSEETYEQYF
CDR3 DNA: TGTGCCAGCAGTGAAGAAACTTACGAGCAGTACTTC

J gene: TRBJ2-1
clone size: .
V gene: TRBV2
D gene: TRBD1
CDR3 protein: CASSERRGQGGYNEQFF
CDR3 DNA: TGTGCCAGCAGTGAAAGGCGGGGACAGGGTGGATACAATGAGCAGTTCTTC

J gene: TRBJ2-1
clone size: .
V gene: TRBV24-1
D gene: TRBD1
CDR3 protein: CATSDWTGGLNEQFF
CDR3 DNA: TGTGCCACCAGTGACTGGACAGGGGGATTGAATGAGCAGTTCTTC